The sequence of this TCR beta chain was determined in a study of control samples from healthy donors and cancer patients. The data were produced by immunoSEQ multiplex PCR, yet TCRdb's version contains in-frame clones alone and is incomplete. The data hold about 58,000 clones, with around 87% observed a single time. Looked up from germline, CDR1 is KGHSH and CDR2 is LQKENI. With 1 base clipped from V and 0 bases from J, the junction kept 13 bases outside the gene matches. This CDR3 has 20 residues. The chain recombines TRBV18 with TRBJ1-3, with 9 nucleotides matching TRBD1. Sequenced material: PBMCs. The TCR was taken from a man aged 60-69 years with colorectal cancer. The CDR3: CASSPLPGQGAHSSGNTIYF. DNA of the CDR3: TGTGCCAGCTCACCACTTCCGGGACAGGGCGCCCATAGCTCTGGAAACACCATATATTTT.